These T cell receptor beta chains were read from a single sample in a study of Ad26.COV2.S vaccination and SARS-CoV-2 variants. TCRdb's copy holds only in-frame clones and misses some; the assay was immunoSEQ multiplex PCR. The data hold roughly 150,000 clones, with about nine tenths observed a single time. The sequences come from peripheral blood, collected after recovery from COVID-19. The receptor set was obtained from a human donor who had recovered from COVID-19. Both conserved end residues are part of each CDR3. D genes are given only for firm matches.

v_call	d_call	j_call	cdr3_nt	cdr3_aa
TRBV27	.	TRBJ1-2	TGTGCCAGCAGTTCCTTCGGGGACGACTATGGCTACACCTTC	CASSSFGDDYGYTF
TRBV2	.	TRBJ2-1	TGTGCCAGCAGAACTAGGGGGAATGAGCAGTTCTTC	CASRTRGNEQFF
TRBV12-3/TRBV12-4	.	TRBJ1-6	TGTGCCAGCAGTTTAATAAACTCACCCCTCCACTTT	CASSLINSPLHF
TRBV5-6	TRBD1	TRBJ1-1	TGTGCCAGCAGCTTCCCGGACAGGGGAGCTGAAGCTTTCTTT	CASSFPDRGAEAFF
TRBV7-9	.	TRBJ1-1	TGTGCCAGCAGTTACGGAGGCACTGAAGCTTTCTTT	CASSYGGTEAFF
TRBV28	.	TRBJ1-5	TGTGCCAGCAGTTTGGGCAGGCTAAATCAGCCCCAGCATTTT	CASSLGRLNQPQHF
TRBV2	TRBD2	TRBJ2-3	TGTGCCAGCAGCAGAGACGGGGGGATCACAGATACGCAGTATTTT	CASSRDGGITDTQYF
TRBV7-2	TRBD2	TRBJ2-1	TGTGCCAGCAGCTTAGCGTCGAGGACTAGCGGGTACAATGAGCAGTTCTTC	CASSLASRTSGYNEQFF
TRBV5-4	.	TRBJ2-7	TGTGCCAGCAGCTTGGGACAGCTCTCCTACGAGCAGTACTTC	CASSLGQLSYEQYF
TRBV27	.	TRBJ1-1	TGTGCCAGCAGTAAAACCGGGACCCCGAACACTGAAGCTTTCTTT	CASSKTGTPNTEAFF